The present T cell receptor (beta chain) was sequenced within a study of blood T cell repertoires in COVID-19. At the level of the study: Samples representing acute and convalescent COVID-19 were sourced from the United States, Italy and Spain.

This CDR3 spans 14 amino acids. Losses at the gene ends were 9 bases for V and 2 bases for J; bases not matched to a gene: 8. Germline assignment: CDR1 MDHEN and CDR2 SYDVKM. Per the study methods: Amplification from reference gene primers served as the basis for estimated nucleated cell counts. Using immunoSEQ multiplex PCR, the repertoire was profiled, and TCRdb retains in-frame clones only, with some absent. That table gives V, J and clone size, and the DNA gave D and trimming. The sample shows over 200,000 clones, 85% to 90% of them seen only once. J is TRBJ2-3 and V is TRBV28, with 7 nucleotides matching TRBD2. Sequenced material: PBMCs or T cells enriched from blood (not recorded which). The sequence came from a woman aged 25 to 39 with acute COVID-19. CDR3 in amino acids: CASGEGGTTDTQYF. DNA of the CDR3: TGTGCCAGTGGGGAGGGCGGAACCACAGATACGCAGTATTTT.